Presented here are 14 T cell receptor beta chains from one specimen sequenced in a study of blood T cell repertoires in COVID-19. TCRdb's copy holds only in-frame clones and misses some; the assay was immunoSEQ multiplex PCR. The sample consists of around 190,000 clones, around three quarters of them appearing once. Material: PBMCs or T cells enriched from blood (not recorded which). The receptors come from a woman in her 50s with acute COVID-19.

This sequence joins TRBV7-9 and TRBJ1-5; 9 positions agree with TRBD1. Germline assignment: CDR1 SEHNR and CDR2 FQNEAQ (reference sequence). Germline trimming cut 5 bases from V and 1 base from J; bases unmatched to any gene: 12. The CDR3 covers 18 residues. The CDR3 DNA sequence: TGTGCCAGCAGCGGAGGGACAGGGTGGGACGCGAGCAATCAGCCCCAGCATTTT. It codes for CASSGGTGWDASNQPQHF.

In this sample, this clone turned up a few times. The V and J genes are TRBV2 and TRBJ2-2; 12 bases agree with TRBD1. This CDR3 comprises 17 residues. Germline-derived CDR1 and CDR2 are SNHLY and FYNNEI. V lost 6 bases, J lost 0 bases, and 5 bases stayed unmatched. The CDR3: CASRGQGAHSNTGELFF. CDR3 in DNA: TGTGCCAGCAGGGGACAGGGGGCTCATTCGAACACCGGGGAGCTGTTTTTT.

This clone was counted between two and nine times. The V gene is TRBV28, the J gene TRBJ1-1; 7 bases fit TRBD1. The germline gives CDR1 MDHEN, CDR2 SYDVKM. With V trimmed by 8 bases and J by 5 bases, 5 bases remained unmatched. CDR3 size: 12 residues. The DNA of the CDR3 is TGTGCCAGCCAGACAGGGAAAACTGAAGCTTTCTTT. The encoded protein is CASQTGKTEAFF.

This chain joins TRBV7-2 and TRBJ1-3; possibly TRBD1 for D (5 bases). The CDR3 covers 15 residues. Per germline, CDR1 SGHTA and CDR2 FQGNSA. The germline V and J ends were trimmed by 7 bases and 0 bases, with 13 bases remaining between them. CDR3 amino acids: CASNPQAISGNTIYF. CDR3 nucleotides: TGTGCCAGCAACCCACAGGCCATCTCTGGAAACACCATATATTTT.

The V call is TRBV6-5, the J call TRBJ2-1; 8 bases match TRBD1. The germline CDR1 and CDR2 sequences are MNHEY and SVGAGI. Trimming took 6 bases from V and 8 from J; bases not matched to a gene: 9. The CDR3 has 14 amino acids. The CDR3 reads CASRSEQGDDEQFF. CDR3 in DNA: TGTGCCAGCAGATCAGAACAGGGGGACGATGAGCAGTTCTTC.

The table lists this clone with a count of one. This chain joins TRBV5-1 and TRBJ2-2, with D perhaps TRBD2 (6 bases). The CDR3 runs 15 residues. CDR1 and CDR2 (germline): SGHRS, YFSETQ. The V gene lost 5 bases and the J gene lost 2 bases, with 13 bases spanning the gap. The CDR3 nucleotides are TGCGCCAGCAGTGGGGGGACGGGTAACACCGGGGAGCTGTTTTTT. This sequence encodes CASSGGTGNTGELFF.

The chain couples TRBV7-9 to TRBJ1-6; no firm D call. This CDR3 region has 19 residues. Between the trimmed V and J ends, which lost 1 base and 3 bases, there was a span of 19 bases. CDR1 and CDR2 (germline): SEHNR, FQNEAQ (reference sequence). The CDR3 DNA reads TGTGCCAGCAGCTTAGTCGGGAGAGTGACTAGTGGCTATAATTCACCCCTCCACTTT. It translates to CASSLVGRVTSGYNSPLHF.

The V gene is TRBV7-6, the J gene TRBJ1-2; D is uncertain. This CDR3 comprises 13 residues. Germline values: CDR1 SGHVS, CDR2 FNYEAQ. Deletions cut 6 bases from V and 5 bases from J, with 13 bases between. CDR3 in DNA: TGTGCCAGCAGTTTTAGCGGAGGTTATGGCTACACCTTC. This encodes CASSFSGGYGYTF.

The V call is TRBV11-1, the J call TRBJ2-1; D is possibly TRBD1 (5 bases). Germline lookup yields CDR1 SGHAT and CDR2 FQDESV (reference sequence). Trimming stripped 4 bases from V and 4 bases from J, with 14 bases between. This CDR3 contains 15 residues. CDR3 region: CASSSWQGSYNEQFF. The CDR3 coding sequence is TGTGCCAGCAGCTCATGGCAGGGTAGTTACAATGAGCAGTTCTTC.

V is TRBV5-4 and J is TRBJ1-2, with D unclear. V was trimmed by 0 bases and J by 2 bases, leaving 11 bases between them. The germline V gene has CDR1 SGHNT and CDR2 YYREEE (reference sequence). CDR3 length: 15 residues. CDR3 amino acids: CASSLARRENYGYTF. The DNA of the CDR3 is TGTGCCAGCAGCTTGGCAAGACGGGAGAACTATGGCTACACCTTC. Full variable domain (missing parts from reference TRBV5-4 and TRBJ1-2): ETGVTQSPTHLIKTRGQQVTLRCSSQSGHNTVSWYQQALGQGPQFIFQYYREEENGRGNFPPRFSGLQFPNYSSELNVNALELDDSALYLCASSLARRENYGYTFGSGTRLTVV.

V gene TRBV5-1 combines with J gene TRBJ2-5; D possibly corresponds to TRBD1 (6 bases). Germline lookup yields CDR1 SGHRS and CDR2 YFSETQ. V was cut by 4 bases and J by 4 bases, with 17 bases left in between. This CDR3 contains 15 residues. CDR3 loop: CASSPEGTLGETQYF. CDR3 sequence (DNA): TGCGCCAGCAGCCCCGAGGGGACATTGGGAGAGACCCAGTACTTC.

V is TRBV6-5 and J is TRBJ1-1, with D unclear. The CDR3 has 15 residues. Per the germline V gene, CDR1 is MNHEY and CDR2 is SVGAGI. V dropped 6 bases and J dropped 4 bases, with 18 bases sitting between them. In DNA form, the CDR3 reads TGTGCCAGCAGCTCACACGGAGGAGTGGGCACTGAAGCTTTCTTT. This translates into CASSSHGGVGTEAFF.

The V call is TRBV6-6, the J call TRBJ1-4; 7 bases line up with TRBD1. V gave up 6 bases and J gave up 8 bases; unmatched junction bases: 12. Germline-derived CDR1 and CDR2 are MNHNY and SVGAGI (reference sequence). There are 15 residues in the CDR3. CDR3 loop: CASSPSRDSHEKLFF. CDR3 sequence (DNA): TGTGCCAGCAGCCCCAGCCGGGACAGTCACGAAAAACTGTTTTTT.

This clone was seen only a few times. The chain couples TRBV18 to TRBJ1-4, with 7 bases aligning to TRBD1. Germline V CDR1 and CDR2: KGHSH, LQKENI. J was trimmed by 8 bases and V by 3 bases; bases with no gene match: 3. This CDR3 has 13 amino acids. The CDR3 sequence: CASSPETGEKLFF. Written as DNA, the CDR3 is TGTGCCAGCTCACCGGAGACAGGGGAAAAACTGTTTTTT.